Listed here is a single T cell receptor (beta chain). Profiling relied on immunoSEQ multiplex PCR, and the TCRdb table lists in-frame clones only, not all of them. The sample contains over 50,000 clones, more than 80% of which appear only once. These data belong to a study of blood T cell repertoires in COVID-19. Trimming cost V 4 bases and J 6 bases; bases outside gene matches: 8. CDR1 and CDR2 from the germline V gene are MNHNS and SASEGT. The CDR3 has 16 amino acids. This chain uses TRBV6-1 with TRBJ2-2, with 10 bases fitting TRBD1. Sequencing was carried out using peripheral blood. The sequence came from a man aged 80 or over with acute or convalescent COVID-19. CDR3 coding DNA: TGTGCCAGCAGTGCCGGGACAGGGGTTGTCGCCGGGGAGCTGTTTTTT. Protein product: CASSAGTGVVAGELFF.